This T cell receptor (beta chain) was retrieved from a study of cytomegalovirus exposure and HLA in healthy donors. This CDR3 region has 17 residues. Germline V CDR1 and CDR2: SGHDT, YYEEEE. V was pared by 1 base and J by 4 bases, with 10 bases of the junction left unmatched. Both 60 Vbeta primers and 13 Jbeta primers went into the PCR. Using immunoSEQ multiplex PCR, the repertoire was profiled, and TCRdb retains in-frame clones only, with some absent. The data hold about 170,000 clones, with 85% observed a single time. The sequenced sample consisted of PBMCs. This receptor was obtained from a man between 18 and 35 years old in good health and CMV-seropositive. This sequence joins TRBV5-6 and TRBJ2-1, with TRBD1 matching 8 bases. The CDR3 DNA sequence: TGTGCCAGCAGCTTGTTCGAATTAGGACAGGGTTACAATGAGCAGTTCTTC. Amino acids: CASSLFELGQGYNEQFF. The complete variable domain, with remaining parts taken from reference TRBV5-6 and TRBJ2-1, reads DAGVTQSPTHLIKTRGQQVTLRCSPKSGHDTVSWYQQALGQGPQFIFQYYEEEERQRGNFPDRFSGHQFPNYSSELNVNALLLGDSALYLCASSLFELGQGYNEQFFGPGTRLTVL.